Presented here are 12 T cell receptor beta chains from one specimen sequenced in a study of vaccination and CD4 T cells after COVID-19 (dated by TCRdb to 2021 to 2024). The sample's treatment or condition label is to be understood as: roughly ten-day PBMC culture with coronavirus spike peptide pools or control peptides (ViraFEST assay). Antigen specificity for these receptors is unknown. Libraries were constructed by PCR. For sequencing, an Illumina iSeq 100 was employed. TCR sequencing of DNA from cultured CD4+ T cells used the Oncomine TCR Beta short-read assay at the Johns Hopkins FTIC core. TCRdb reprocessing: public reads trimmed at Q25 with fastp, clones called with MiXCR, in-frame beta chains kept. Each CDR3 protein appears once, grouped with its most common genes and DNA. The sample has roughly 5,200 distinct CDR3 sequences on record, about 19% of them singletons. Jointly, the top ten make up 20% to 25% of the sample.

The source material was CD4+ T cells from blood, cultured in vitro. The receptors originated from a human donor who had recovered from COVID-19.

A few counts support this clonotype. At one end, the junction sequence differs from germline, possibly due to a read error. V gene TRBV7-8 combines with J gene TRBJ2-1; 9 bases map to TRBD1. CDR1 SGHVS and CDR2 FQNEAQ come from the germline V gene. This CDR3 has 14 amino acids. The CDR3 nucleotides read TGTGCCAGCAGCAAAGGACAGGGGTATAGATTCGAGGTCTTC. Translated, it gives CASSKGQGYRFEVF.

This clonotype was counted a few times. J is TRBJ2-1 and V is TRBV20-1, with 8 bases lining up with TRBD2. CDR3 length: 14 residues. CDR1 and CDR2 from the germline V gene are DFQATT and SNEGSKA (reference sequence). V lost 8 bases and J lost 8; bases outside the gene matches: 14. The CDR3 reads CSLLGGALEDEQFF. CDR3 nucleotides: TGCAGTCTTCTCGGGGGGGCCCTTGAGGATGAGCAGTTCTTC.

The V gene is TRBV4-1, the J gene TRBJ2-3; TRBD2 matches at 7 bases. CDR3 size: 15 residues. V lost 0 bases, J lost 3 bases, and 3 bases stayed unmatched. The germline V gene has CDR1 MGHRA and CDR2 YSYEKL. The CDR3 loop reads CASSQDLAVTDTQYF. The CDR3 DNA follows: TGCGCCAGCAGCCAAGACCTAGCGGTGACAGATACGCAGTATTTT.

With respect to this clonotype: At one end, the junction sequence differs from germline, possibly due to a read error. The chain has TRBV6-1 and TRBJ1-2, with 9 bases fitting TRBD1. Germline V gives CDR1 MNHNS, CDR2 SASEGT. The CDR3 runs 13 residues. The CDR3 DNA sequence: TGTACCAGCAGCCCACAGGGGGCCCATGGCTACACCTTC. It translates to CTSSPQGAHGYTF.

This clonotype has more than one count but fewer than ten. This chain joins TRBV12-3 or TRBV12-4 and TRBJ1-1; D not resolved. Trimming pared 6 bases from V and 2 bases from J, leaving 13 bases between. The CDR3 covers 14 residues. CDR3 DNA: TGTGCCAGCAGACCCACAGCGGCAAACACTGAAGCTTTCTTT. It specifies CASRPTAANTEAFF.

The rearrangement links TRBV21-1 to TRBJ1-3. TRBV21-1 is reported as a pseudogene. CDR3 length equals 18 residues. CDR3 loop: CASTIIPRTCLSGNTIYF. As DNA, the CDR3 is TGTGCCAGCACCATCATCCCACGCACATGCCTCTCTGGAAACACCATATATTTT.

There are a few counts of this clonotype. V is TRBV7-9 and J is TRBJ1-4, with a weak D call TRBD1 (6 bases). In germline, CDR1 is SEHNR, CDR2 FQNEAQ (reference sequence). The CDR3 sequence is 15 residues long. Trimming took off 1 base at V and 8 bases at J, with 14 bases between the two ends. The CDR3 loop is CASSLDRAPREKLFF. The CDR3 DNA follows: TGTGCCAGCAGCTTAGACAGGGCACCCCGCGAAAAACTGTTTTTT.

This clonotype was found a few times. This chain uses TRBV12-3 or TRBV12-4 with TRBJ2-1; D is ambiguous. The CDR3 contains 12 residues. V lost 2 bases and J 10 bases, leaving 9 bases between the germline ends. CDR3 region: CASSLYGQEQFF. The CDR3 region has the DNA TGTGCCAGCAGTTTATACGGGCAGGAGCAGTTCTTC.

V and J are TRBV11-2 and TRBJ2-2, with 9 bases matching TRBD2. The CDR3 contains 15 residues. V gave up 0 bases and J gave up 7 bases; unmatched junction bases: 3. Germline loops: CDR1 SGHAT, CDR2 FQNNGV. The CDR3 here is CASSLEAGGRGELFF. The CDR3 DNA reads TGTGCCAGCAGCTTAGAGGCGGGGGGGCGCGGGGAGCTGTTTTTT.

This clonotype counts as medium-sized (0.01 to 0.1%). As DNA, the CDR3 is TGTGCCACCAGCAGAGATAGAGGGGGATCTCAGCCCCAGCATTTT. It is translated as CATSRDRGGSQPQHF. V usage is TRBV15 and J usage is TRBJ1-5; maybe TRBD1 (6 bases). Per germline, CDR1 LNHNV and CDR2 YYDKDF (reference sequence). Trimming pared 0 bases from V and 6 bases from J, leaving 12 bases between. CDR3 length: 15 residues.

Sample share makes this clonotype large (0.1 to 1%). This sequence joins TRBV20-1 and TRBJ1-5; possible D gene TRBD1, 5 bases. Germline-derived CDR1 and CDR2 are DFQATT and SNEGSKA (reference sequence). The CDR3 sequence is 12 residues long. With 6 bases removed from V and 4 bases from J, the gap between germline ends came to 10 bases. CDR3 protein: CSATPGNQPQHF. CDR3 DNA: TGCAGTGCCACGCCAGGGAATCAGCCCCAGCATTTT.

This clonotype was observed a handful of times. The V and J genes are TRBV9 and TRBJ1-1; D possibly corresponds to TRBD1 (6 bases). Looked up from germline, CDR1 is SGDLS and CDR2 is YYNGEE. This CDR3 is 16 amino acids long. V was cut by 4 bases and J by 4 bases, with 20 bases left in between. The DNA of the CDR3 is TGTGCCAGCAGCCCAGGGGTAGGGATGGAGGGCACTGAAGCTTTCTTT. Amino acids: CASSPGVGMEGTEAFF. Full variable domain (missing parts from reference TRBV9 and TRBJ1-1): DSGVTQTPKHLITATGQRVTLRCSPRSGDLSVYWYQQSLDQGLQFLIQYYNGEERAKGNILERFSAQQFPDLHSELNLSSLELGDSALYFCASSPGVGMEGTEAFFGQGTRLTVV.